The source of this T cell receptor beta chain is a study of shared clonotypes between healthy human individuals. Study-level background: Each donor had three CD4 naive, three CD4 memory, two CD8 naive and one CD8 memory plate.

Splitting of CD4+ cells produced CD45RA+ naive and CD45RA-negative memory subsets. Germline CDR1 is ENHRY and CDR2 is SYGVKD. The CDR3 length is 13 residues. Using immunoSEQ multiplex PCR, the repertoire was profiled, and TCRdb retains in-frame clones only, with some absent. The sample includes 850,000 to 1,200,000 clones, under 80% of them seen just once. Note on this clone: No antigen is known for it.

Findings and caveats of the study: Large sequencing depth failed to make sorted-subset sequencing complete, rarefaction showed. Larger richness was generally estimated for naive than memory subsets.

This clonotype was obtained from a man aged 18-30 years in good health. Sequenced sample: memory CD4+ T cells sorted from blood. The subset: CD45RA-negative fraction. The chain couples TRBV10-3 to TRBJ2-2, with TRBD1 matching 8 bases. The CDR3 loop reads CATDRANTGELFF. The CDR3 DNA reads as TGTGCGACGGACAGGGCGAACACCGGGGAGCTGTTTTTT.